One and the same sample provided the 30 T cell receptor beta chains below, sequenced in a study of blood T cells in healthy people across ages. The authors ran a second PCR of about 7 to 12 cycles using a sample-barcoded 5' primer and a J-beta primer mix. TCRdb called the 5' RACE reads again in MiXCR, with one record for every CDR3 protein. This sample has about 780,000 distinct CDR3 sequences; about 47% occur once, and the top ten carry roughly 18%. Sequences were obtained from blood. These receptors originate from a man older than 75 in good health.

This rearrangement joins TRBV20-1 to TRBJ2-1, with 7 positions matching TRBD2. The V segment lost 0 bases and the J segment 10 bases; nucleotides outside the gene matches: 9. Per the germline V gene, CDR1 is DFQATT and CDR2 is SNEGSKA (reference sequence). The CDR3 totals 14 residues. For the CDR3, the DNA is TGCAGTGCTAGAGATCGTAGGCGGGAGTGGGAGCAGTTCTTC. This sequence encodes CSARDRRREWEQFF.

To note about this clonotype: A read error may be the cause here, since a much bigger clone is one base away. The V and J genes are TRBV7-2 and TRBJ2-5; no firm D call. This CDR3 comprises 15 residues. V dropped 5 bases and J dropped 1 base, with 14 bases sitting between them. Germline V gives CDR1 SGHTA, CDR2 FQGNSA. The DNA of the CDR3 is TGTGCCAGCAGCCGGATAGGGTATTCCCAAGAGACCCAGTACTTC. It encodes CASSRIGYSQETQYF. The full variable domain, with the rest looked up from reference TRBV7-2 and TRBJ2-5, is GAGVSQSPSNKVTEKGKDVELRCDPISGHTALYWYRQSLGQGLEFLIYFQGNSAPDKSGLPSDRFSAERTGGSVSTLTIQRTQQEDSAVYLCASSRIGYSQETQYFGPGTRLLVL.

This clonotype was picked up a small number of times. The chain links TRBV5-1 to TRBJ2-4, with 9 bases matching TRBD1. CDR3 length: 14 residues. Per the germline V gene, CDR1 is SGHRS and CDR2 is YFSETQ. J lost 6 bases, V lost 4 bases, and 5 bases had no gene match. Here the CDR3 reads CASSQRQGGNIQYF. The CDR3 nucleotides are TGCGCCAGCAGCCAGAGACAGGGGGGAAACATTCAGTACTTC.

To note about this clonotype: Given a much more abundant clone one base away, this may be a read error. The chain combines TRBV10-3 with TRBJ2-1; 7 bases align to TRBD1. The closer fit of TRBJ2-7 to the DNA end suggests the J call may be wrong. The length of the CDR3 is 18 residues. Germline V gene lookup returns CDR1 ENHRY and CDR2 SYGVKD. The DNA of the CDR3 is TGTGCCATCAGCCTAGAAATCCCGGGACAGCGCTCCTACAATGAGCAGTACTTC. Its translation is CAISLEIPGQRSYNEQYF.

This clonotype was counted only a few times. The genes are TRBV28 and TRBJ1-2; the match to TRBD1 covers 7 bases. V shed 6 bases and J 4 bases; nucleotides not matched to a gene: 5. The CDR3 is 13 residues long. Looked up from germline, CDR1 is MDHEN and CDR2 is SYDVKM. CDR3 coding DNA: TGTGCCAGCAGGATACAGGGGACCTATGGCTACACCTTC. Translation: CASRIQGTYGYTF.

In this sample, this clonotype turned up a few times. The genes are TRBV25-1 and TRBJ1-1, with D possibly being TRBD1 (5 bases). From germline, CDR1 is MGHDK and CDR2 SYGVNS. The CDR3 has 11 residues. V dropped 7 bases and J dropped 4 bases, with 7 bases sitting between them. The CDR3 sequence: CASMGVTEAFF. The CDR3 DNA is TGTGCCAGCATGGGGGTCACTGAAGCTTTCTTT.

Comment on this clonotype: Given a much more abundant clone one base away, this may be a read error. The gene calls are TRBV20-1 and TRBJ2-7; no clear D. V lost 3 bases, J lost 4 bases, and 7 bases lay in between. The germline CDR1 and CDR2 sequences are DFQATT and SNEGSKA (reference sequence). The CDR3 has 11 amino acids. Written as DNA, the CDR3 is TGCAGTGCTAGTAAACAGTACGAGCAGTACTTC. Amino acids: CSASKQYEQYF.

This clonotype was picked up a small number of times. The genes are TRBV30 and TRBJ2-7, with no clear D. The CDR3 has 13 amino acids. The germline gives CDR1 GTSNPN, CDR2 SVGIG (reference sequence). V lost 5 bases to trimming and J lost 4 bases, with 15 bases between them. Here the CDR3 reads CAWVTAKPYEQYF. CDR3 nucleotides: TGTGCCTGGGTGACCGCCAAGCCGTACGAGCAGTACTTC.

This rearrangement joins TRBV12-3 or TRBV12-4 to TRBJ2-7; D is perhaps TRBD1 (6 bases). The V gene lost 1 base and the J gene lost 6 bases, with 13 bases spanning the gap. This CDR3 is 14 amino acids long. CDR3 DNA sequence: TGTGCCAGCAGTTTAGGTACCGGGACAACCGAGCAGTACTTC. Its protein product is CASSLGTGTTEQYF.

V is TRBV20-1 and J is TRBJ2-7; D may be TRBD2 (7 bases). The V and J ends lost 6 bases and 0 bases respectively, with 21 bases between them. The CDR3 runs to 16 residues. The germline CDR1 and CDR2 sequences are DFQATT and SNEGSKA (reference sequence). The DNA for the CDR3 is TGCAGTGCGCGGGGGCAGGAGGGAACGAGCTCCTACGAGCAGTACTTC. Amino acids: CSARGQEGTSSYEQYF.

CDR3 residues: CASSPARANTGELFF. DNA for the CDR3: TGTGCCAGCAGCCCTGCTAGGGCGAACACCGGGGAGCTGTTTTTT. This chain uses TRBV11-3 with TRBJ2-2; the D is unclear. V was pared by 5 bases and J by 0 bases, with 10 bases between. Per the germline V gene, CDR1 is SGHNT and CDR2 is YENEEA. CDR3 size: 15 residues.

The chain employs TRBV24-1 and TRBJ1-2; D gene uncertain. This CDR3 region has 13 residues. Germline values: CDR1 KGHDR, CDR2 SFDVKD. The V gene lost 1 base and the J gene lost 6 bases, with 8 bases spanning the gap. CDR3 loop: CATSDFRGNGYTF. The CDR3 DNA reads TGTGCCACCAGTGATTTTAGAGGGAATGGCTACACCTTC.

The V call is TRBV25-1, the J call TRBJ2-5; D might be TRBD2 (5 bases). V lost 5 bases, J lost 4 bases, and 17 bases lay in between. Per germline, CDR1 MGHDK and CDR2 SYGVNS. This CDR3 spans 15 amino acids. This CDR3 is CASSPREGFLETQYF. CDR3 coding DNA: TGTGCCAGCAGTCCGAGGGAAGGCTTCTTAGAGACCCAGTACTTC.

The chain combines TRBV5-1 with TRBJ2-3, with TRBD1 matching over 9 bases. The J segment lost 5 bases and the V segment lost 0 bases, leaving 1 base of the junction unmatched. There are 14 residues in the CDR3. Per germline, CDR1 SGHRS and CDR2 YFSETQ. The CDR3 reads CASSLVGQGDTQYF. CDR3 in DNA: TGCGCCAGCAGCTTGGTGGGACAGGGAGATACGCAGTATTTT.

This clonotype was seen repeatedly, ten times or more. The V gene is TRBV24-1, the J gene TRBJ2-1, with D perhaps TRBD1 (6 bases). Trimming left V 1 base short and J 6 bases short, with 12 bases between. This CDR3 comprises 15 residues. Germline-derived CDR1 and CDR2 are KGHDR and SFDVKD. In DNA, the CDR3 is TGTGCCACCAGTGATTTCGGCAGGGGAACCAATGAGCAGTTCTTC. Protein sequence: CATSDFGRGTNEQFF.

This clonotype came up a few times. The gene calls are TRBV3-1 and TRBJ1-2, with a possible D match to TRBD1 (6 bases). Looked up from germline, CDR1 is LGHDT and CDR2 is YNNKEL (reference sequence). V was pared by 9 bases and J by 1 base, with 15 bases between. The length of the CDR3 is 14 residues. CDR3 coding DNA: TGTGCCAGTTCACCAGGGGTTATTAACTATGGCTACACCTTC. Translation gives CASSPGVINYGYTF. Complete variable domain (other parts from reference TRBV3-1 and TRBJ1-2): DTAVSQTPKYLVTQMGNDKSIKCEQNLGHDTMYWYKQDSKKFLKIMFSYNNKELIINETVPNRFSPKSPDKAHLNLHINSLELGDSAVYFCASSPGVINYGYTFGSGTRLTVV.

The table lists this clonotype with a count of one. The chain uses TRBV6-2 or TRBV6-3 and TRBJ1-2, with D uncertain. CDR1 MNHEY and CDR2 SVGEGT come from the germline V gene. Trimming shortened V by 8 bases and J by 7 bases, and 23 bases separated the two germline ends. CDR3 length: 15 amino acids. CDR3 in amino acids: CASLKQPAVSIGYTF. The CDR3 nucleotides are TGTGCCAGCTTGAAGCAGCCTGCGGTTAGTATTGGCTACACCTTC.

The genes are TRBV6-2 or TRBV6-3 and TRBJ1-2, with 7 bases that match TRBD1. Germline trimming cut 6 bases from V and 3 bases from J; bases unmatched to any gene: 4. Germline CDR1 MNHEY, CDR2 SVGEGT. This CDR3 has 13 amino acids. CDR3 residues: CASRRGQHYGYTF. Written as DNA, the CDR3 is TGTGCCAGCAGGCGGGGACAGCACTATGGCTACACCTTC.

For this clonotype: Mismatch with germline at one junction end may stem from a read error. This rearrangement joins TRBV29-1 to TRBJ2-1; TRBD1 agrees at 7 bases. The CDR3 has 14 residues. Germline V CDR1 and CDR2: SQVTM, ANQGSEA. The CDR3 sequence: CSVARQGSFNERFF. The CDR3 DNA is TGCAGCGTTGCGAGACAGGGTAGCTTCAATGAGCGGTTCTTC.

This clonotype was recorded at least ten times. This chain links TRBV29-1 with TRBJ2-1, with 9 positions matching TRBD2. J lost 2 bases, V lost 7 bases, and 9 bases had no gene match. The CDR3 is made up of 15 amino acids. CDR1 is SQVTM and CDR2 is ANQGSEA in the germline V gene. The CDR3 sequence is CSAATSGYTYNEQFF. The CDR3 nucleotides are TGCAGCGCCGCGACTAGCGGTTACACCTACAATGAGCAGTTCTTC.

The chain joins TRBV5-1 to TRBJ2-1, with TRBD1 matching over 7 bases. The CDR3 runs to 14 residues. Trimming at V came to 0 bases and at J to 7 bases, leaving 4 bases not matched to a gene. Germline CDR1 reads SGHRS; CDR2 reads YFSETQ. This CDR3 is CASSLANRGNEQFF. The CDR3 region has the DNA TGCGCCAGCAGCTTGGCTAACAGGGGAAATGAGCAGTTCTTC.

The gene calls are TRBV5-1 and TRBJ1-1; D not resolved. Germline V gives CDR1 SGHRS, CDR2 YFSETQ. Trimming cost V 4 bases and J 1 base, with 8 bases left between them. This CDR3 contains 13 residues. CDR3 sequence: CASSNPQNTEAFF. The DNA of the CDR3 is TGCGCCAGCAGCAATCCACAGAACACTGAAGCTTTCTTT. Variable domain in full (rest from reference TRBV5-1 and TRBJ1-1): KAGVTQTPRYLIKTRGQQVTLSCSPISGHRSVSWYQQTPGQGLQFLFEYFSETQRNKGNFPGRFSGRQFSNSRSEMNVSTLELGDSALYLCASSNPQNTEAFFGQGTRLTVV.

This sequence joins TRBV7-9 and TRBJ2-5; possible D gene TRBD1, 5 bases. CDR1 is SEHNR and CDR2 is FQNEAQ in the germline V gene (reference sequence). The CDR3 is 15 residues long. Trimming removed 4 bases at V and 5 bases at J, with 17 bases between. The CDR3 DNA follows: TGTGCCAGCAGCTACCGCACAGGCGGTCGGGAGACCCAGTACTTC. Translated: CASSYRTGGRETQYF.

A remark on this clonotype: At one end, the junction sequence differs from germline, possibly due to a read error. DNA for the CDR3: TGTGTCAGCAGCACAACGGGTCCGCCAGATACGCAGTATTTT. Translating it yields CVSSTTGPPDTQYF. The chain links TRBV12-3 or TRBV12-4 to TRBJ2-3; D gene uncertain. This CDR3 region has 14 residues.

V gene TRBV7-9 combines with J gene TRBJ2-1; D is ambiguous. Trimming cost V 5 bases and J 7 bases, with 12 bases left between them. CDR3 length: 13 amino acids. Germline CDR1 and CDR2: SEHNR and FQNEAQ (reference sequence). The CDR3 here is CASSRPGRNEQFF. CDR3 DNA: TGTGCCAGCAGCCGCCCCGGACGGAATGAGCAGTTCTTC.

This rearrangement joins TRBV20-1 to TRBJ2-1; D assignment may be TRBD1 or TRBD2 (5 bases each). V was shortened by 4 bases and J by 4 bases, with 20 bases between the two germline ends. The CDR3 runs 16 residues. From germline, CDR1 is DFQATT and CDR2 SNEGSKA (reference sequence). This CDR3 reads CSAKPGGQVLYNEQFF. The CDR3 DNA reads TGCAGTGCTAAACCAGGAGGACAAGTCCTATACAATGAGCAGTTCTTC.

About this clonotype itself: A junction end diverges from the germline sequence, so it may reflect a read error. This chain connects TRBV20-1 to TRBJ2-7; D perhaps matches TRBD2 (6 bases). The end of the DNA fits TRBJ2-5 better, so the J call may be wrong. The CDR3 runs 16 residues. Germline V CDR1 and CDR2: DFQATT, SNEGSKA (reference sequence). The CDR3 is CSASAGLTLLQGTQYF. CDR3 nucleotide sequence: TGCAGTGCTAGTGCTGGACTAACCTTACTCCAAGGGACCCAGTACTTC.

The rearrangement links TRBV29-1 to TRBJ2-7; D is ambiguous. Germline assignment: CDR1 SQVTM and CDR2 ANQGSEA. The CDR3 extends over 11 amino acids. V gave up 5 bases and J gave up 0 bases, with 5 bases separating them. The CDR3 region has the DNA TGCAGCGTTCGGTTCTCCTACGAGCAGTACTTC. Translating gives CSVRFSYEQYF.

The genes are TRBV27 and TRBJ1-4, with D uncertain. Trimming pared 6 bases from V and 3 bases from J, leaving 14 bases between. Germline V gene data show CDR1 as MNHEY and CDR2 as SMNVEV (reference sequence). This CDR3 comprises 15 residues. As DNA, the CDR3 is TGTGCCAGCAGGGCCGGGTCCGCCGCTAATGAAAAACTGTTTTTT. It yields the protein CASRAGSAANEKLFF.

Written as DNA, the CDR3 is TGCAGTGCCGACCCCGGGACGGGGGGGGCAGATACGCAGTATTTT. This gives the protein CSADPGTGGADTQYF. The rearrangement links TRBV20-1 to TRBJ2-3; TRBD2 matches 8 bases. V shed 6 bases and J 4 bases; nucleotides not matched to a gene: 12. Per germline, CDR1 DFQATT and CDR2 SNEGSKA (reference sequence). The CDR3 spans 15 residues.